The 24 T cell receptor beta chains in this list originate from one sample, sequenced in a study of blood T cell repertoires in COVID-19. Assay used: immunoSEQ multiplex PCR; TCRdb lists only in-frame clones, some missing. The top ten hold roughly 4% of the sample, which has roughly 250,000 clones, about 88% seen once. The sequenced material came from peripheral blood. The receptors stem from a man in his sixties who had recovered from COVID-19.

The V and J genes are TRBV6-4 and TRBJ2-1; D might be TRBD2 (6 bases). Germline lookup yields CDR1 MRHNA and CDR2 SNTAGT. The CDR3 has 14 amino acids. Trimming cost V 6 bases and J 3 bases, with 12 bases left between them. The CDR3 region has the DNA TGTGCCAGCAGGCGGGACGTAGGCTACAATGAGCAGTTCTTC. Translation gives CASRRDVGYNEQFF.

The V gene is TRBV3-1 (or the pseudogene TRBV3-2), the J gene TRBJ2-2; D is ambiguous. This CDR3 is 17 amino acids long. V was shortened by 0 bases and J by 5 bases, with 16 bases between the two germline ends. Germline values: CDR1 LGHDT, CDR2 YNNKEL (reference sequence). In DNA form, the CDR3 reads TGTGCCAGCAGCCAAGAGATTTCGAGACTGCGGACCGGGGAGCTGTTTTTT. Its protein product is CASSQEISRLRTGELFF.

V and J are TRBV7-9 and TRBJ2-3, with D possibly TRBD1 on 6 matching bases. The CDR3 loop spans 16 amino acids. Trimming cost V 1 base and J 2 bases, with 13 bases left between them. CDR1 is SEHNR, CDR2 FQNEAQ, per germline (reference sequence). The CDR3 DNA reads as TGTGCCAGCAGCTTAGAAGGGGGATTCGACACAGATACGCAGTATTTT. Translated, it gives CASSLEGGFDTDTQYF.

CDR3 coding DNA: TGTGCCAGCAGTTTACTTGAGATCGAGCAGTACTTC. This encodes CASSLLEIEQYF. The chain has TRBV6-2 or TRBV6-3 and TRBJ2-7; D remains unclear. Germline V gives CDR1 MNHEY, CDR2 SVGEGT. V was shortened by 4 bases and J by 6 bases, with 10 bases between the two germline ends. The CDR3 is made up of 12 amino acids.

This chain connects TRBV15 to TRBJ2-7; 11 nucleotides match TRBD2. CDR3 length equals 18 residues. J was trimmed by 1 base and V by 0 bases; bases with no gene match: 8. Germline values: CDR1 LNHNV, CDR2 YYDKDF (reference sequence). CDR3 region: CATSRDPLAGGFSYEQYF. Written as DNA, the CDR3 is TGTGCCACCAGCAGAGATCCGCTAGCGGGGGGTTTTTCCTACGAGCAGTACTTC.

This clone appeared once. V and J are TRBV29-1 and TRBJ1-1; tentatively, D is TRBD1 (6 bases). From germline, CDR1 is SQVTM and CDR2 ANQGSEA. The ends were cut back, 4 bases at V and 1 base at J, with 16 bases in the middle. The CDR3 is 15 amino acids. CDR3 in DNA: TGCAGCGTTGCAGGGGCAGGGGCACAGAACACTGAAGCTTTCTTT. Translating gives CSVAGAGAQNTEAFF.

The CDR3 DNA is TGCGCCAGCAGTGAGTCGGGGGGACAGACCCAGTACTTC. Its translation is CASSESGGQTQYF. This rearrangement joins TRBV10-1 to TRBJ2-5, with D possibly matching TRBD2 (6 bases). CDR1 is WNHNN, CDR2 SYGVQD, per germline (reference sequence). V was clipped by 0 bases and J by 6 bases, with 8 bases between them. The CDR3 contains 13 residues.

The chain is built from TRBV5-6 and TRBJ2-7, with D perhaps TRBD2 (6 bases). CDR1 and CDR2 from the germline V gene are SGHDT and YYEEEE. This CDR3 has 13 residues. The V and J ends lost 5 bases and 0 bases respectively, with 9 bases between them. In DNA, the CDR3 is TGTGCCAGCAGTCGGGGGAGCTCCTACGAGCAGTACTTC. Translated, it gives CASSRGSSYEQYF.

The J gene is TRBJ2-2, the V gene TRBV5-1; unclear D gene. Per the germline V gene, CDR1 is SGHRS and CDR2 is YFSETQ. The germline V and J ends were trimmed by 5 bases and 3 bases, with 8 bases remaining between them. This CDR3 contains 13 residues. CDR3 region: CASRPQDTGELFF. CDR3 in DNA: TGCGCCAGCAGGCCCCAGGACACCGGGGAGCTGTTTTTT.

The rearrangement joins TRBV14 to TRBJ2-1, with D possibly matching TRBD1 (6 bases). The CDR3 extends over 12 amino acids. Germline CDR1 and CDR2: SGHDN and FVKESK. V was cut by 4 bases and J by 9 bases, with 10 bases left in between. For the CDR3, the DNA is TGTGCCAGCAGCCGTCAGGGGATTGAGCAGTTCTTC. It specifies CASSRQGIEQFF.

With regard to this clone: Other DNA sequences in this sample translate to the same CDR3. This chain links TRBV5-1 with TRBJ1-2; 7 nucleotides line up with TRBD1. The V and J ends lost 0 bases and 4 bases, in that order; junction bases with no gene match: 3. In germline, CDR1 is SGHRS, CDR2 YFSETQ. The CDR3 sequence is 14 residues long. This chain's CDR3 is CASSLGQGSYGYTF. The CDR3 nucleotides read TGCGCCAGCAGCTTGGGACAGGGTTCCTATGGCTACACCTTC.

CDR3 sequence: CATSRDATSGVHNEQFF. The CDR3, as DNA: TGTGCCACCAGCAGAGATGCGACCAGCGGGGTGCACAATGAGCAGTTCTTC. The chain joins TRBV15 to TRBJ2-1; 7 bases map to TRBD2. Unmatched junction bases numbered 10, after V lost 0 bases and J lost 5 bases. The germline gives CDR1 LNHNV, CDR2 YYDKDF (reference sequence). The CDR3 runs 17 residues.

CDR3 DNA: TGTGCCAGCAGCCCGGAGGGACTAGCGGGGAGAGAGACCCAGTACTTC. Encoded protein: CASSPEGLAGRETQYF. The J gene is TRBJ2-5, the V gene TRBV7-6; 13 bases are a match to TRBD2. V dropped 5 bases and J dropped 4; count of bases not matched to a gene: 7. Germline loops: CDR1 SGHVS, CDR2 FNYEAQ. CDR3 length equals 16 residues.

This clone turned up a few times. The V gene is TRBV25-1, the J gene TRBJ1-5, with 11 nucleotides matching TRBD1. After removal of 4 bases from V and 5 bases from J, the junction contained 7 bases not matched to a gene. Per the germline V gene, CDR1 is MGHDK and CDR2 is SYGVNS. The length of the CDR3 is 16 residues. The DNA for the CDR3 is TGTGCCAGCAGTGCTCCGGACAGGGGGCCGGATCAGCCCCAGCATTTT. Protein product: CASSAPDRGPDQPQHF.

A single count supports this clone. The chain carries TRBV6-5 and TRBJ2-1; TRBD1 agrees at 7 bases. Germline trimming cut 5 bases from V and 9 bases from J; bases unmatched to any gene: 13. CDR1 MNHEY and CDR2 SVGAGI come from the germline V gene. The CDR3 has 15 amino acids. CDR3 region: CASSLQGPPLGEQFF. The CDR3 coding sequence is TGTGCCAGCAGTCTACAGGGGCCGCCCCTGGGTGAGCAGTTCTTC.

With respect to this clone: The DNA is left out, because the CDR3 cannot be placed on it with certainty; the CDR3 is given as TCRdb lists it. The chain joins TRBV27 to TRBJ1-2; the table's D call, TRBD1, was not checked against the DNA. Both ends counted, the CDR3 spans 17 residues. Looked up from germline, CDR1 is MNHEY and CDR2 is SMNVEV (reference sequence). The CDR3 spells CASSFLAGGASNYGYTF.

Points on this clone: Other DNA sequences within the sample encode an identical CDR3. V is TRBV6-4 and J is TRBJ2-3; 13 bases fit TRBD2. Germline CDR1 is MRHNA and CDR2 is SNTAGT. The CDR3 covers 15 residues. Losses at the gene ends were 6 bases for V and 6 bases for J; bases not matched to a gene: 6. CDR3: CASSPLAGGPDTQYF. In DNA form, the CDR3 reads TGTGCCAGCAGCCCACTAGCGGGGGGGCCCGATACGCAGTATTTT.

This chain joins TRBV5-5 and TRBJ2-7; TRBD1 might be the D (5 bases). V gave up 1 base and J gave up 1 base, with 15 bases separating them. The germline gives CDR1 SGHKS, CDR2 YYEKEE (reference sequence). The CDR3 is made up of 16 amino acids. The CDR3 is CASSLSGSGISYEQYF. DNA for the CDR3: TGTGCCAGCAGCTTGTCTGGGTCAGGGATTTCCTACGAGCAGTACTTC.

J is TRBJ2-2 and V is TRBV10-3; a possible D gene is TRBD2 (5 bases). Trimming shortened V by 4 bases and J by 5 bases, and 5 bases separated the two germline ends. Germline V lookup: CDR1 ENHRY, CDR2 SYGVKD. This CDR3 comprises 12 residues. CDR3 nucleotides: TGTGCCATCAGTGCGGGGACCGGGGAGCTGTTTTTT. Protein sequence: CAISAGTGELFF.

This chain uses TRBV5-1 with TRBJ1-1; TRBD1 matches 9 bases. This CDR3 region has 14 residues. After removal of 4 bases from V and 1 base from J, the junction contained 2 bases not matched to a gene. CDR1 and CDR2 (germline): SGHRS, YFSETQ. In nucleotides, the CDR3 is TGCGCCAGCAGCGGACAGGGGAGGAACACTGAAGCTTTCTTT. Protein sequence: CASSGQGRNTEAFF.

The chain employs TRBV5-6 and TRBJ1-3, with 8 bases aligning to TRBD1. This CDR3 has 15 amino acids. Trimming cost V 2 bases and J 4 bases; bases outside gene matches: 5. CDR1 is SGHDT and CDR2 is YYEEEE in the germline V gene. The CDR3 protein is CASSLQGVEGNTIYF. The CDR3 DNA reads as TGTGCCAGCAGCTTACAGGGGGTGGAAGGAAACACCATATATTTT. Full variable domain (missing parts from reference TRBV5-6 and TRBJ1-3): DAGVTQSPTHLIKTRGQQVTLRCSPKSGHDTVSWYQQALGQGPQFIFQYYEEEERQRGNFPDRFSGHQFPNYSSELNVNALLLGDSALYLCASSLQGVEGNTIYFGEGSWLTVV.

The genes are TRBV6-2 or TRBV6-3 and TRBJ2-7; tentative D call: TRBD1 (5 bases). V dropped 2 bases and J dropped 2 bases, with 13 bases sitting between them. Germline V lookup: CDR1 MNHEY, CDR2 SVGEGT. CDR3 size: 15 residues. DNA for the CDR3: TGTGCCAGCAGTTACGGCTGGGGCAGACCCTACGAGCAGTACTTC. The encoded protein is CASSYGWGRPYEQYF.

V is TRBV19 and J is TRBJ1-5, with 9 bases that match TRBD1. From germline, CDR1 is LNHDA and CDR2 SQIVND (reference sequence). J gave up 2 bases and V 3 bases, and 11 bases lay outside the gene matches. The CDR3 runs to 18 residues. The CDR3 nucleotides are TGTGCCAGTAGTATTCTTTGGGGGGACAGGGCCGGCAATCAGCCCCAGCATTTT. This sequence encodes CASSILWGDRAGNQPQHF.

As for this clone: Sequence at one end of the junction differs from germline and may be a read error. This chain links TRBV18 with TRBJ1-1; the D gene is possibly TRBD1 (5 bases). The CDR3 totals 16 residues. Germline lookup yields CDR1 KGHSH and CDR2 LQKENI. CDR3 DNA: TGTGCCAGCGCACCCCTTACGGGACTGAGAACCACTGAAGCTTTCTTT. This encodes CASAPLTGLRTTEAFF.